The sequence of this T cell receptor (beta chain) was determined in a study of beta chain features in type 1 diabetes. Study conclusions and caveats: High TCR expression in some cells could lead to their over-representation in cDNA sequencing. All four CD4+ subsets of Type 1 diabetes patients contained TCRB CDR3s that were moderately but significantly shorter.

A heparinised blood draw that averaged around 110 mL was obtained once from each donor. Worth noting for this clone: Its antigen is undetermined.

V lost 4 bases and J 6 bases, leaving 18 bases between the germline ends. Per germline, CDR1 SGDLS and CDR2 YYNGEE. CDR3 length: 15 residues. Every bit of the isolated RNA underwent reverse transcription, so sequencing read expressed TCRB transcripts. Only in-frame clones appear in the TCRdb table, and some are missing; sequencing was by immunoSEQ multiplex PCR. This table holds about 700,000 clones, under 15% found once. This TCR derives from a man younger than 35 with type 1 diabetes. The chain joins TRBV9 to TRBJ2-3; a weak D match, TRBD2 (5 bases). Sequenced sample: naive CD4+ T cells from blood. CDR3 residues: CASSQTGVPWDTQYF. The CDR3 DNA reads TGTGCCAGCAGCCAGACCGGGGTCCCCTGGGATACGCAGTATTTT.